These 10 T cell receptor beta chains came from one sample sequenced in a study of breast tumors, draining lymph nodes, adjacent tissues. Breast cancer patients provided tissue from their axillary draining lymph nodes. TCRdb used MiXCR to reprocess the multiplex PCR reads, holding one entry per CDR3 protein. The sample includes 200,000 to 250,000 distinct CDR3 sequences, about 30% seen only once; the top ten take 1.4%. The specimen was axillary lymph node tissue. These receptors were collected from a female donor with breast cancer. Some clones in this sample may be carry-over from other donors' samples.

This sequence joins TRBV11-1 and TRBJ2-1; D perhaps matches TRBD2 (7 bases). This CDR3 comprises 14 residues. Between the trimmed V and J ends, which lost 5 bases and 6 bases, there was a span of 14 bases. CDR1 is SGHAT, CDR2 FQDESV, per germline (reference sequence). CDR3 protein: CASSLLGGGNEQFF. The CDR3 DNA sequence: TGTGCCAGCAGCCTCCTAGGGGGGGGCAATGAGCAGTTCTTC.

This clonotype was counted ten times or more. The rearrangement links TRBV2 to TRBJ2-1; D gene unclear. This CDR3 has 12 residues. Looked up from germline, CDR1 is SNHLY and CDR2 is FYNNEI. Between the trimmed V and J ends, which lost 1 base and 4 bases, there was a span of 2 bases. CDR3 in DNA: TGTGCCAGCAGTGAAGGGTACAATGAGCAGTTCTTC. Translation: CASSEGYNEQFF.

This clonotype has a count of ten or more. This chain uses TRBV12-3 or TRBV12-4 with TRBJ1-6, with no clear D. This CDR3 is 11 amino acids long. Between the trimmed V and J ends, which lost 7 bases and 8 bases, there was a span of 6 bases. The CDR3 DNA reads as TGTGCCAGCACTCTGGATTCACCCCTCCACTTT. It encodes CASTLDSPLHF.

This clonotype was counted many times. The J gene is TRBJ2-1, the V gene TRBV2; 8 bases match TRBD2. V lost 9 bases to trimming and J lost 7 bases; unmatched junction nucleotides: 5. The CDR3 runs to 12 residues. Germline CDR1 reads SNHLY; CDR2 reads FYNNEI. The CDR3 nucleotides read TGTGCCAGAGAAGCGGGAGTTAATGAGCAGTTCTTC. Amino acids: CAREAGVNEQFF.

This clonotype has a count of ten or more. V gene TRBV20-1 combines with J gene TRBJ1-3; 7 bases are a match to TRBD1. The CDR3 is 15 amino acids. The J segment lost 3 bases and the V segment lost 0 bases, leaving 5 bases of the junction unmatched. CDR1 DFQATT and CDR2 SNEGSKA come from the germline V gene (reference sequence). The CDR3 DNA reads TGCAGTGCTAGAGATCCGACAGGGTATGGAAACACCATATATTTT. Residues: CSARDPTGYGNTIYF.

The CDR3 sequence: CASTLMNSGNTIYF. The CDR3 DNA reads as TGTGCCAGCACCCTTATGAACTCTGGAAACACCATATATTTT. The rearrangement uses TRBV12-3 or TRBV12-4 and TRBJ1-3, with D uncertain. The CDR3 spans 14 residues. V gave up 7 bases and J gave up 0 bases, with 10 bases separating them.

This clonotype was counted ten times or more. The genes are TRBV4-3 and TRBJ1-2; 7 nucleotides agree with TRBD1. J was trimmed by 7 bases and V by 0 bases; bases with no gene match: 8. This CDR3 region has 15 residues. Germline lookup yields CDR1 LGHNA and CDR2 YSLEER. The chain's CDR3 is CASSQDFGGGTGYTF. DNA for the CDR3: TGCGCCAGCAGCCAAGATTTCGGAGGGGGCACTGGCTACACCTTC.

This clonotype was picked up many times. J is TRBJ2-1 and V is TRBV12-3 or TRBV12-4; 8 bases line up with TRBD1. With 3 bases clipped from V and 2 bases from J, the junction kept 3 bases outside the gene matches. The CDR3 is 15 amino acids. The CDR3 DNA sequence: TGTGCCAGCAGTTTCGGACAGGGAGCCTACAATGAGCAGTTCTTC. As protein: CASSFGQGAYNEQFF.

At least ten counts were recorded for this clonotype. This chain links TRBV7-2 with TRBJ1-5; 7 bases are a match to TRBD1. The CDR3 length is 16 residues. Germline V gene sequence: CDR1 SGHTA, CDR2 FQGNSA. V shed 4 bases and J 1 base; nucleotides not matched to a gene: 7. The CDR3 DNA sequence: TGTGCCAGCAGCTCATCGTCGACAGGGAGCAATCAGCCCCAGCATTTT. Its translation is CASSSSSTGSNQPQHF.

This clonotype was counted many times. This chain uses TRBV29-1 with TRBJ1-2; 7 bases map to TRBD1. Germline-derived CDR1 and CDR2 are SQVTM and ANQGSEA. Losses at the gene ends were 6 bases for V and 0 bases for J; bases not matched to a gene: 10. This CDR3 region has 15 residues. The CDR3 spells CSVIRTGSPNYGYTF. CDR3 DNA: TGCAGCGTGATACGGACAGGATCACCTAACTATGGCTACACCTTC.